Presented here are 9 T cell receptor beta chains from one specimen sequenced in a study of cytomegalovirus exposure and HLA in healthy donors (dated by TCRdb to the late 2010s). Library creation used the immunoSEQ multiplex PCR assay. For the multiplex PCR, a mixture combining 60 forward primers for TCR Vbeta segments and 13 reverse primers for TCR Jbeta segments was used. TCRdb retrieved this table from immuneACCESS and kept in-frame rearrangements only. Not all clones are present; in checked studies, unresolved V genes account for under half, and no reason is known for the remainder. Recorded for this sample are 150,000 to 200,000 clones; approximately 71% of them occurred a single time. Of the sample, just under 5% falls within the top ten clones. The material sequenced was PBMCs. Every receptor here comes from a male donor in good health and CMV-seronegative.

V usage is TRBV20-1 and J usage is TRBJ1-1, with D unclear. The CDR3 is made up of 11 amino acids. Trimming removed 7 bases at V and 1 base at J, with 7 bases between. Germline values: CDR1 DFQATT, CDR2 SNEGSKA (reference sequence). DNA for the CDR3: TGCAGTGAGTCAGGGAACACTGAAGCTTTCTTT. Protein sequence: CSESGNTEAFF.

The chain has TRBV15 and TRBJ1-6, with 9 bases aligning to TRBD1. V lost 3 bases, J lost 6 bases, and 9 bases stayed unmatched. Per the germline V gene, CDR1 is LNHNV and CDR2 is YYDKDF (reference sequence). The CDR3 has 17 amino acids. Here the CDR3 DNA reads TGTGCCACCAGCAGGGGGGGGACAGGGAGTGGTAATTCACCCCTCCACTTT. Translation gives CATSRGGTGSGNSPLHF.

The V and J genes are TRBV9 and TRBJ2-7; D remains ambiguous. Germline CDR1 and CDR2: SGDLS and YYNGEE. The CDR3 is 12 residues long. V gave up 3 bases and J gave up 5 bases, with 9 bases separating them. DNA for the CDR3: TGTGCCAGCAGCGATGGAGTGAACGAGCAGTACTTC. This sequence encodes CASSDGVNEQYF.

This chain links TRBV13 with TRBJ1-3, with TRBD1 identical over 11 bases. This CDR3 has 16 residues. Germline CDR1 reads PRHDT; CDR2 reads FYEKMQ (reference sequence). The J segment lost 0 bases and the V segment lost 8 bases, leaving 6 bases of the junction unmatched. In DNA form, the CDR3 reads TGTGCCAGCTTTTCCGGGACAGGGGGCTCTGGAAACACCATATATTTT. It encodes CASFSGTGGSGNTIYF.

V gene TRBV18 combines with J gene TRBJ1-1, with 7 nucleotides matching TRBD1. This CDR3 has 13 amino acids. Per the germline V gene, CDR1 is KGHSH and CDR2 is LQKENI. J was trimmed by 2 bases and V by 6 bases; bases with no gene match: 3. The CDR3, as DNA: TGTGCCAGCTCCCGACAGGGAAACACTGAAGCTTTCTTT. Translated, it gives CASSRQGNTEAFF.

J is TRBJ2-1 and V is TRBV7-8; 14 nucleotides line up with TRBD2. Per germline, CDR1 SGHVS and CDR2 FQNEAQ. The V gene end was trimmed by 5 bases and the J gene end by 8 bases; junction bases not matched to a gene: 5. The CDR3 spans 15 residues. The DNA of the CDR3 is TGTGCCAGCAGCATAGGGACTAGCGGGAGCCATGAGCAGTTCTTC. This codes for CASSIGTSGSHEQFF.

The chain is built from TRBV5-1 and TRBJ2-1; 8 nucleotides agree with TRBD1. This CDR3 contains 16 residues. V dropped 5 bases and J dropped 0; count of bases not matched to a gene: 7. The germline V gene encodes CDR1 SGHRS and CDR2 YFSETQ. CDR3 in amino acids: CASRRAGGDSYNEQFF. The CDR3 nucleotides are TGCGCCAGCAGAAGGGCAGGGGGCGACTCCTACAATGAGCAGTTCTTC.

This chain uses TRBV7-3 with TRBJ1-2; tentatively, D is TRBD1 (6 bases). Germline V gene lookup returns CDR1 SGHTA and CDR2 FQGTGA. The CDR3 has 13 residues. Trimming shortened V by 1 base and J by 4 bases, and 7 bases separated the two germline ends. DNA of the CDR3: TGTGCCAGCAGCTTAAACAGGGTCTATGGCTACACCTTC. Protein sequence: CASSLNRVYGYTF.

In its sample, this clone was seen once. CDR3 protein: CASSSSNTGELFF. CDR3 in DNA: TGTGCCAGCAGCTCCTCGAACACCGGGGAGCTGTTTTTT. The chain employs TRBV11-3 and TRBJ2-2; D ambiguous. V was cut by 4 bases and J by 0 bases, with 3 bases left in between. Germline V gene lookup returns CDR1 SGHNT and CDR2 YENEEA. The CDR3 sequence is 13 residues long.